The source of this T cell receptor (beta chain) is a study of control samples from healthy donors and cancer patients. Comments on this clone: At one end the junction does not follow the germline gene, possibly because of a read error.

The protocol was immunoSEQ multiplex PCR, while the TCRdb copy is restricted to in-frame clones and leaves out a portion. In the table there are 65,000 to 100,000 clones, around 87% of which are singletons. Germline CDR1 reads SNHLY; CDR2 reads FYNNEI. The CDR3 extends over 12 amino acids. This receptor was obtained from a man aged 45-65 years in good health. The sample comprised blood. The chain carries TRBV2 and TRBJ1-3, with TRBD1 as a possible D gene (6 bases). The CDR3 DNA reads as TGTGCCTGCAGGGGCGGCGGAAACACCATATATTTT. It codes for CACRGGGNTIYF.